The 28 T cell receptor beta chains in this list originate from one sample, sequenced in a study of blood T cell repertoires in COVID-19. Libraries were prepared by immunoSEQ multiplex PCR; TCRdb keeps only in-frame clonotypes and omits some of them. Here the sample spans 150,000 to 200,000 clones, around nine tenths being singletons. Specimen: PBMCs or T cells enriched from blood (not recorded which). These receptors all stem from a young woman who had recovered from COVID-19.

This sequence joins TRBV4-1 and TRBJ1-2, with a tentative D call TRBD1 (6 bases). V lost 2 bases to trimming and J lost 5 bases, with 9 bases between them. Germline CDR1 and CDR2: MGHRA and YSYEKL. The CDR3 loop spans 13 amino acids. The CDR3 spells CASSQPGQYGYTF. The DNA of the CDR3 is TGCGCCAGCAGCCAACCCGGACAGTATGGCTACACCTTC.

This clone was seen a handful of times. The rearrangement uses TRBV28 and TRBJ2-4, with 9 bases fitting TRBD1. CDR1 is MDHEN, CDR2 SYDVKM, per germline. V was pared by 7 bases and J by 8 bases, with 6 bases of the junction left unmatched. This CDR3 comprises 13 residues. CDR3 residues: CASISQGADIQYF. CDR3 sequence (DNA): TGTGCCAGCATCTCACAGGGGGCTGACATTCAGTACTTC.

CDR3 residues: CASSLVLAEQFF. CDR3 coding DNA: TGTGCCAGCAGCTTAGTGCTAGCGGAGCAGTTCTTC. The V and J genes are TRBV7-9 and TRBJ2-1; TRBD2 might be the D (6 bases). CDR1 is SEHNR and CDR2 is FQNEAQ in the germline V gene (reference sequence). The CDR3 spans 12 residues. The germline V and J ends were trimmed by 1 base and 10 bases, with 8 bases remaining between them.

The CDR3 bases are TGTGCCAGCAGCAAAGTGTGGACAGGGGGAGAAAAACTGTTTTTT. Amino acids: CASSKVWTGGEKLFF. The chain couples TRBV21-1 to TRBJ1-4; the table assigns TRBD1, which was not confirmed against the DNA. TRBV21-1 is listed as a pseudogene. The CDR3 loop spans 15 amino acids.

This clone was picked up one time. The V and J genes are TRBV7-3 and TRBJ2-1; 7 bases fit TRBD2. V gave up 5 bases and J gave up 7 bases; unmatched junction bases: 11. Germline V gives CDR1 SGHTA, CDR2 FQGTGA. CDR3 length: 15 residues. The CDR3 nucleotides are TGTGCCAGCAGCCCTCTAGCGGTAGGAGTTAATGAGCAGTTCTTC. Translated: CASSPLAVGVNEQFF.

This chain connects TRBV7-8 to TRBJ2-1; TRBD1 agrees at 8 bases. The CDR3 contains 18 residues. The trim removed 5 bases at V and 2 bases at J, leaving 14 bases unmatched. Germline V gives CDR1 SGHVS, CDR2 FQNEAQ. The DNA of the CDR3 is TGTGCCAGCAGCCAAGCGACAGGGGTCCGGAACACCTACAATGAGCAGTTCTTC. Protein sequence: CASSQATGVRNTYNEQFF.

The gene calls are TRBV29-1 and TRBJ2-3, with a possible D match to TRBD1 (6 bases). The V gene lost 6 bases and the J gene lost 2 bases, with 12 bases spanning the gap. The length of the CDR3 is 13 residues. Germline lookup yields CDR1 SQVTM and CDR2 ANQGSEA. The CDR3 nucleotides read TGCAGCGTGACAGGTATATTCACAGATACGCAGTATTTT. This gives the protein CSVTGIFTDTQYF.

The rearrangement links TRBV7-6 to TRBJ2-3, with TRBD2 matching 11 bases. Germline-derived CDR1 and CDR2 are SGHVS and FNYEAQ. V was pared by 5 bases and J by 1 base, with 2 bases of the junction left unmatched. The CDR3 is 15 residues long. CDR3: CASSRLAGRTDTQYF. CDR3 in DNA: TGTGCCAGCAGCCGACTAGCGGGGCGCACAGATACGCAGTATTTT.

CDR3 residues: CASSMTGTNTEAFF. As DNA, the CDR3 is TGTGCCAGTAGTATGACAGGGACGAACACTGAAGCTTTCTTT. The chain couples TRBV19 to TRBJ1-1; TRBD1 matches at 7 bases. Trimming cost V 3 bases and J 1 base; bases outside gene matches: 2. The germline V gene has CDR1 LNHDA and CDR2 SQIVND (reference sequence). The length of the CDR3 is 14 residues.

This chain links TRBV28 with TRBJ1-1, with a possible D match to TRBD1 (5 bases). This CDR3 has 15 residues. V gave up 4 bases and J gave up 0 bases, with 12 bases separating them. Germline CDR1 is MDHEN and CDR2 is SYDVKM. CDR3 residues: CASSSPTGLNTEAFF. In DNA, the CDR3 is TGTGCCAGCAGTTCCCCCACAGGCTTGAACACTGAAGCTTTCTTT. The full variable domain, in which reference TRBV28 and TRBJ1-1 provide the parts outside the CDR3, is DVKVTQSSRYLVKRTGEKVFLECVQDMDHENMFWYRQDPGLGLRLIYFSYDVKMKEKGDIPEGYSVSREKKERFSLILESASTNQTSMYLCASSSPTGLNTEAFFGQGTRLTVV.

The chain recombines TRBV5-5 with TRBJ2-7; 7 bases are shared with TRBD2. The trim removed 7 bases at V and 7 bases at J, leaving 14 bases unmatched. The CDR3 is 14 amino acids. From germline, CDR1 is SGHKS and CDR2 YYEKEE (reference sequence). CDR3 sequence (DNA): TGTGCCAGCCGGGGGAGCGGGAATTCTTGGGAGCAGTACTTC. As protein: CASRGSGNSWEQYF. The full variable domain, in which reference TRBV5-5 and TRBJ2-7 provide the parts outside the CDR3, is DAGVTQSPTHLIKTRGQQVTLRCSPISGHKSVSWYQQVLGQGPQFIFQYYEKEERGRGNFPDRFSARQFPNYSSELNVNALLLGDSALYLCASRGSGNSWEQYFGPGTRLTVT.

This clone was observed a single time. The J gene is TRBJ2-1, the V gene TRBV9; D is unclear. Germline V lookup: CDR1 SGDLS, CDR2 YYNGEE. Trimming removed 0 bases from V and 7 bases from J, with 14 bases in between. The CDR3 covers 15 residues. The chain's CDR3 is CASSVAPTLANEQFF. The CDR3 DNA is TGTGCCAGCAGCGTAGCCCCGACACTGGCAAATGAGCAGTTCTTC.

This clone came up once. The rearrangement links TRBV3-1 (or the pseudogene TRBV3-2) to TRBJ2-1, with 10 bases fitting TRBD2. The V gene's germline CDR1 is LGHDT and CDR2 YNNKEL (reference sequence). The ends lost 0 bases at V and 7 bases at J; junction bases unmatched: 9. CDR3 length: 17 amino acids. The CDR3 sequence is CASSQEVGLAYSNEQFF. For the CDR3, the DNA is TGTGCCAGCAGCCAAGAAGTGGGACTAGCGTACTCGAATGAGCAGTTCTTC.

This chain links TRBV6-2 or TRBV6-3 with TRBJ1-1; no clear D gene. V dropped 0 bases and J dropped 4 bases, with 9 bases sitting between them. CDR3 length: 14 amino acids. In germline, CDR1 is MNHEY, CDR2 SVGEGT. The CDR3 sequence: CASSYSEEVTEAFF. The CDR3 nucleotides are TGTGCCAGCAGTTACTCCGAGGAGGTCACTGAAGCTTTCTTT.

This chain uses TRBV28 with TRBJ2-7; possibly TRBD1 for D (5 bases). V dropped 5 bases and J dropped 5 bases, with 25 bases sitting between them. CDR1 is MDHEN, CDR2 SYDVKM, per germline. The CDR3 has 17 residues. The CDR3 DNA reads TGTGCCAGCAGTCCTCAGGGATTGGGTGGGCGGTTCAACGAGCAGTACTTC. Translated, it gives CASSPQGLGGRFNEQYF.

The genes are TRBV28 and TRBJ2-7, with TRBD1 matching over 11 bases. This CDR3 has 16 residues. Germline V gene lookup returns CDR1 MDHEN and CDR2 SYDVKM. V trimming: 5 bases; J trimming: 2 bases; junction bases outside the gene matches: 8. Here the CDR3 reads CASSGPGQGVPYEQYF. For the CDR3, the DNA is TGTGCCAGCAGTGGCCCGGGACAGGGGGTTCCCTACGAGCAGTACTTC.

This rearrangement joins TRBV29-1 to TRBJ2-5, with TRBD2 identical over 10 bases. CDR3 length: 14 residues. Per the germline V gene, CDR1 is SQVTM and CDR2 is ANQGSEA. V was pared by 7 bases and J by 5 bases, with 10 bases of the junction left unmatched. Here the CDR3 DNA reads TGCAGCGCTGAGAGCGGGAGGGCCGATGAGACCCAGTACTTC. The encoded protein is CSAESGRADETQYF.

The chain joins TRBV30 to TRBJ2-1; the D is unclear. Germline V gene lookup returns CDR1 GTSNPN and CDR2 SVGIG (reference sequence). The CDR3 runs 13 residues. V was shortened by 1 base and J by 4 bases, with 8 bases between the two germline ends. The CDR3 loop reads CAWSASRYNEQFF. CDR3 nucleotides: TGTGCCTGGAGTGCGTCGCGTTACAATGAGCAGTTCTTC. Using reference TRBV30 and TRBJ2-1 for the parts outside the CDR3, the full variable domain is SQTIHQWPATLVQPVGSPLSLECTVEGTSNPNLYWYRQAAGRGLQLLFYSVGIGQISSEVPQNLSASRPQDRQFILSSKKLLLSDSGFYLCAWSASRYNEQFFGPGTRLTVL.

CDR3 bases: TGCGCCAGCAGCTTGGGACAGGGCCACACAGATACGCAGTATTTT. This gives the protein CASSLGQGHTDTQYF. V and J are TRBV5-1 and TRBJ2-3, with 7 bases identical to TRBD1. V was clipped by 0 bases and J by 2 bases; unmatched bases: 3. CDR3 length equals 15 residues. Per germline, CDR1 SGHRS and CDR2 YFSETQ.

This clone was detected once. The V gene is TRBV20-1, the J gene TRBJ1-1; 8 positions match TRBD1. Germline V gene sequence: CDR1 DFQATT, CDR2 SNEGSKA (reference sequence). Germline trimming cut 3 bases from V and 3 bases from J; bases unmatched to any gene: 6. This CDR3 has 14 residues. CDR3 sequence: CSASGAGGDTEAFF. DNA for the CDR3: TGCAGTGCTAGTGGGGCAGGGGGCGACACTGAAGCTTTCTTT.

The table lists this clone with a count of one. The rearrangement joins TRBV27 to TRBJ2-7, with 10 bases identical to TRBD1. The CDR3 has 15 residues. V was clipped by 6 bases and J by 4 bases; unmatched bases: 9. The germline V gene has CDR1 MNHEY and CDR2 SMNVEV (reference sequence). The CDR3 bases are TGTGCCAGCAGCGAACTGGGGACAGGGGTTTACGAGCAGTACTTC. This gives the protein CASSELGTGVYEQYF.

The V gene is TRBV7-9, the J gene TRBJ2-1, with D possibly being TRBD2 (6 bases). V was pared by 0 bases and J by 9 bases, with 15 bases between. Germline lookup yields CDR1 SEHNR and CDR2 FQNEAQ (reference sequence). CDR3 size: 15 residues. CDR3 DNA sequence: TGTGCCAGCAGCTTAGCCGTCGGCGGGATTCTTGAGCAGTTCTTC. Its protein product is CASSLAVGGILEQFF.

This clone was seen a handful of times. The chain recombines TRBV10-3 with TRBJ2-2, with D possibly TRBD2 on 5 matching bases. V was pared by 4 bases and J by 2 bases, with 14 bases between. The germline CDR1 and CDR2 sequences are ENHRY and SYGVKD. The CDR3 has 16 residues. CDR3 residues: CAISGEEAVNTGELFF. The CDR3 DNA reads TGTGCCATCAGTGGTGAAGAAGCGGTAAACACCGGGGAGCTGTTTTTT.

Here the CDR3 reads CAIRARDMGSNGYTF. In DNA, the CDR3 is TGTGCCATCAGGGCCAGGGACATGGGGAGTAATGGCTACACCTTC. The rearrangement links TRBV10-3 to TRBJ1-2, with a possible D match to TRBD1 (6 bases). The CDR3 is 15 amino acids. Germline-derived CDR1 and CDR2 are ENHRY and SYGVKD. The V end lost 6 bases, the J end lost 6 bases, and 20 bases lay between the germline ends.

The J gene is TRBJ2-2, the V gene TRBV9, with D possibly being TRBD2 (6 bases). There are 14 residues in the CDR3. V lost 0 bases and J lost 6, with 9 bases in between. The germline gives CDR1 SGDLS, CDR2 YYNGEE. The CDR3 reads CASSVVAAPGELFF. CDR3 nucleotides: TGTGCCAGCAGCGTAGTAGCGGCCCCCGGGGAGCTGTTTTTT.

This clone is a singleton in its sample. This chain links TRBV21-1 with TRBJ1-2; TRBD1 is the table's D call and was not checked against the DNA. TRBV21-1 is marked as a pseudogene. The CDR3 is 14 residues long. CDR3 nucleotides: TGTGCCAGCAGCAAAATGGCGGACAGGGATCGCTACACCTTC. It encodes CASSKMADRDRYTF.

The CDR3 reads CASKATSDAQETQYF. The CDR3 DNA reads as TGTGCCAGCAAGGCGACTAGCGACGCCCAAGAGACCCAGTACTTC. V gene TRBV6-4 combines with J gene TRBJ2-5; 8 bases are a match to TRBD2. The trim removed 7 bases at V and 1 base at J, leaving 8 bases unmatched. Germline lookup yields CDR1 MRHNA and CDR2 SNTAGT. The CDR3 extends over 15 amino acids.

This clone was counted once. The V call is TRBV6-6, the J call TRBJ2-1, with 12 bases matching TRBD2. Germline-derived CDR1 and CDR2 are MNHNY and SVGAGI (reference sequence). The CDR3 is made up of 15 amino acids. With 5 bases clipped from V and 8 bases from J, the junction kept 7 bases outside the gene matches. CDR3 sequence reads: CASSPTSGSGDEQFF. The CDR3 bases are TGTGCCAGCAGTCCGACTAGCGGGAGTGGGGATGAGCAGTTCTTC.